Listed here are 31 T cell receptor beta chains from one sample, sequenced in a study of beta chain features in type 1 diabetes. Sequencing targeted expressed TCRB transcripts, as all isolated RNA had been reverse transcribed. This table comes from immunoSEQ multiplex PCR, and its TCRdb copy is limited to in-frame clones, with some not included. The sample includes about 130,000 clones, about 10% of them seen just once. Specimen: central memory CD4+ T cells from blood. The source is a man between 18 and 29 years old in good health.

This clone was counted between two and nine times. The chain recombines TRBV19 with TRBJ1-6; a possible D gene is TRBD1 (6 bases). The CDR3 covers 15 residues. Germline CDR1 and CDR2: LNHDA and SQIVND (reference sequence). V lost 8 bases and J lost 7, with 18 bases in between. The CDR3 DNA follows: TGTGCCAGTGGTACACCCTCTCAGGGGAATTCACCCCTCCACTTT. This codes for CASGTPSQGNSPLHF.

This clone was observed a few times. This chain uses TRBV2 with TRBJ1-2, with a tentative D call TRBD1 (6 bases). With 6 bases removed from V and 4 bases from J, the gap between germline ends came to 9 bases. CDR1 is SNHLY, CDR2 FYNNEI, per germline. The CDR3 has 12 residues. The CDR3 coding sequence is TGTGCCAGCAGGGGACAAAGCTATGGCTACACCTTC. Translated: CASRGQSYGYTF.

The chain recombines TRBV4-2 with TRBJ2-7, with 10 bases that match TRBD1. Per the germline V gene, CDR1 is LGHNA and CDR2 is YNFKEQ. V lost 2 bases to trimming and J lost 5 bases; unmatched junction nucleotides: 9. The CDR3 length is 16 residues. CDR3 DNA: TGTGCCAGCAGCCAACCCGTGGGACAGGGGTTCCACGAGCAGTACTTC. This encodes CASSQPVGQGFHEQYF.

The table lists this clone with a few counts. The genes are TRBV19 and TRBJ1-1; 10 bases fit TRBD1. V dropped 5 bases and J dropped 11; count of bases not matched to a gene: 8. This CDR3 comprises 13 residues. The germline CDR1 and CDR2 sequences are LNHDA and SQIVND (reference sequence). The CDR3 sequence is CASSPIGQGVAFF. CDR3 DNA: TGTGCCAGTAGTCCAATCGGACAGGGGGTGGCTTTCTTT.

The chain links TRBV9 to TRBJ2-5; D call uncertain. CDR3 size: 13 residues. V was pared by 0 bases and J by 7 bases, with 10 bases between. Germline CDR1 and CDR2: SGDLS and YYNGEE. CDR3 bases: TGTGCCAGCAGCGTAGGTACTCCGGGGACCCAGTACTTC. This translates into CASSVGTPGTQYF.

There are many counts of this clone. The gene calls are TRBV6-6 and TRBJ2-1; 7 bases are a match to TRBD1. CDR1 and CDR2 from the germline V gene are MNHNY and SVGAGI (reference sequence). CDR3 length: 13 residues. Losses at the gene ends were 7 bases for V and 8 bases for J; bases not matched to a gene: 8. The CDR3 DNA reads as TGTGCCAGCACCAGACAGGGTGGGGATGAGCAGTTCTTC. This translates into CASTRQGGDEQFF.

This clone turned up a few times. The chain links TRBV6-5 to TRBJ2-7; 10 bases align to TRBD1. Looked up from germline, CDR1 is MNHEY and CDR2 is SVGAGI. Trimming cost V 5 bases and J 6 bases; bases outside gene matches: 10. There are 15 residues in the CDR3. The CDR3 DNA follows: TGTGCCAGCAGTCAAGACAGGGGGCTACACCGCGAGCAGTACTTC. Translating gives CASSQDRGLHREQYF.

The genes are TRBV7-2 and TRBJ1-2; 7 bases line up with TRBD1. The germline V gene encodes CDR1 SGHTA and CDR2 FQGNSA. This CDR3 contains 15 residues. The V gene end was trimmed by 2 bases and the J gene end by 4 bases; junction bases not matched to a gene: 7. The CDR3 is CASSLLAGGVYGYTF. Written as DNA, the CDR3 is TGTGCCAGCAGCTTATTGGCAGGGGGTGTCTATGGCTACACCTTC. Full variable domain (remainder filled in from reference TRBV7-2 and TRBJ1-2): GAGVSQSPSNKVTEKGKDVELRCDPISGHTALYWYRQSLGQGLEFLIYFQGNSAPDKSGLPSDRFSAERTGGSVSTLTIQRTQQEDSAVYLCASSLLAGGVYGYTFGSGTRLTVV.

This chain uses TRBV6-6 with TRBJ2-7; 8 bases are a match to TRBD2. The ends lost 6 bases at V and 5 bases at J; junction bases unmatched: 9. CDR1 MNHNY and CDR2 SVGAGI come from the germline V gene (reference sequence). The length of the CDR3 is 14 residues. CDR3 DNA: TGTGCCAGCAGCCTCCGGGGGGGCCGGAACGAGCAGTACTTC. Its protein product is CASSLRGGRNEQYF.

The V gene is TRBV25-1, the J gene TRBJ2-1; D is perhaps TRBD1 (6 bases). V shed 6 bases and J shed 4 bases, with 13 bases lying between them. CDR3 length: 14 amino acids. Looked up from germline, CDR1 is MGHDK and CDR2 is SYGVNS. The CDR3 region is CASRKTDRYNEQFF. The CDR3 region has the DNA TGTGCCAGCAGGAAGACAGACAGGTACAATGAGCAGTTCTTC.

This chain links TRBV11-2 with TRBJ2-7; the D gene is possibly TRBD1 (6 bases). CDR3 length: 14 residues. The germline gives CDR1 SGHAT, CDR2 FQNNGV. Trimming took 3 bases from V and 3 from J, leaving 12 bases between them. The CDR3 here is CASSFLTGDYEQYF. DNA for the CDR3: TGTGCCAGCAGCTTTCTGACAGGAGACTACGAGCAGTACTTC.

This clone has only a few counts. This chain links TRBV28 with TRBJ1-2, with a tentative D call TRBD1 (5 bases). The CDR3 is 15 residues long. Trimming removed 3 bases at V and 4 bases at J, with 15 bases between. Germline loops: CDR1 MDHEN, CDR2 SYDVKM. The CDR3 DNA is TGTGCCAGCAGTTTGCTCATCCAGGGCGGCTATGGCTACACCTTC. Its translation: CASSLLIQGGYGYTF.

The chain recombines TRBV11-2 with TRBJ1-1; D gene uncertain. Per the germline V gene, CDR1 is SGHAT and CDR2 is FQNNGV. This CDR3 contains 11 residues. V lost 5 bases, J lost 8 bases, and 9 bases lay in between. The CDR3 is CASSTHGEAFF. For the CDR3, the DNA is TGTGCCAGCAGCACGCACGGGGAAGCTTTCTTT.

This clone showed up just a few times. The rearrangement links TRBV4-2 to TRBJ2-3; 11 bases are shared with TRBD2. The CDR3 contains 19 residues. The junction had 12 bases not matched to a gene; V was cut back by 0 bases and J by 4 bases. Per germline, CDR1 LGHNA and CDR2 YNFKEQ. CDR3 region: CASSQDSLAGGRGADTQYF. The CDR3 coding sequence is TGTGCCAGCAGCCAAGATTCCCTAGCGGGGGGCCGCGGGGCAGATACGCAGTATTTT.

The genes are TRBV5-1 and TRBJ1-2, with 7 bases aligning to TRBD1. V lost 0 bases to trimming and J lost 5 bases; unmatched junction nucleotides: 7. There are 15 residues in the CDR3. The V gene's germline CDR1 is SGHRS and CDR2 YFSETQ. The CDR3 reads CASSLATGAGYGYTF. The DNA of the CDR3 is TGCGCCAGCAGCTTGGCCACAGGGGCGGGGTATGGCTACACCTTC.

This chain uses TRBV27 with TRBJ2-5; 8 bases fit TRBD2. The trim removed 1 base at V and 5 bases at J, leaving 6 bases unmatched. The CDR3 totals 15 residues. Germline CDR1 reads MNHEY; CDR2 reads SMNVEV (reference sequence). DNA for the CDR3: TGTGCCAGCAGTTTATACGGGGGGGCAGTTGAGACCCAGTACTTC. This codes for CASSLYGGAVETQYF.

As regards this clone: Other DNA variants within this sample encode the same CDR3. The CDR3 loop is CASSTRVRETQYF. In DNA form, the CDR3 reads TGTGCCAGCAGCACCCGGGTTCGAGAGACCCAGTACTTC. The genes are TRBV27 and TRBJ2-5; D unresolved. V shed 6 bases and J shed 4 bases, with 12 bases lying between them. This CDR3 has 13 residues. Germline V gene sequence: CDR1 MNHEY, CDR2 SMNVEV (reference sequence).

This clone was recorded a few times. The V and J genes are TRBV5-8 and TRBJ2-7; D is undetermined. Germline CDR1 and CDR2: SGHTS and YDEGEE. V was shortened by 4 bases and J by 0 bases, with 8 bases between the two germline ends. The CDR3 sequence is 13 residues long. CDR3 region: CASSTYLSYEQYF. The CDR3 DNA reads TGTGCCAGCAGCACATACCTCTCCTACGAGCAGTACTTC.

The gene calls are TRBV27 and TRBJ2-7; TRBD1 aligns across 10 bases. The germline CDR1 and CDR2 sequences are MNHEY and SMNVEV (reference sequence). With 5 bases clipped from V and 4 bases from J, the junction kept 8 bases outside the gene matches. The CDR3 extends over 15 amino acids. DNA of the CDR3: TGTGCCAGCAGTCCTAGACAGGGGGCTTGGTACGAGCAGTACTTC. It translates to CASSPRQGAWYEQYF.

This sequence joins TRBV19 and TRBJ2-2; perhaps TRBD2 as D (6 bases). V lost 4 bases and J 3 bases, leaving 12 bases between the germline ends. The germline V gene has CDR1 LNHDA and CDR2 SQIVND (reference sequence). The CDR3 length is 15 residues. Here the CDR3 DNA reads TGTGCCAGTAGTACTTGGGACTCATACACCGGGGAGCTGTTTTTT. It codes for CASSTWDSYTGELFF.

The chain uses TRBV28 and TRBJ2-3; the match to TRBD2 covers 7 bases. The CDR3 runs 15 residues. In germline, CDR1 is MDHEN, CDR2 SYDVKM. The V gene end was trimmed by 3 bases and the J gene end by 7 bases; junction bases not matched to a gene: 10. The CDR3 bases are TGTGCCAGCAGTTTTCCGGGGGGTGCAGTAAATACGCAGTATTTT. This encodes CASSFPGGAVNTQYF.

The chain couples TRBV7-2 to TRBJ1-5, with D possibly being TRBD1 (6 bases). V was clipped by 6 bases and J by 0 bases, with 12 bases between them. The CDR3 is made up of 15 amino acids. The germline CDR1 and CDR2 sequences are SGHTA and FQGNSA. CDR3 coding DNA: TGTGCCAGCAGGAGAGACAGGAATAGCAATCAGCCCCAGCATTTT. This gives the protein CASRRDRNSNQPQHF.

This clone has just a few counts. V usage is TRBV5-8 and J usage is TRBJ1-5, with no clear D. Germline V gene sequence: CDR1 SGHTS, CDR2 YDEGEE. The CDR3 covers 12 residues. Between the trimmed V and J ends, which lost 2 bases and 6 bases, there was a span of 6 bases. The CDR3 reads CASSFRGQPQHF. Here the CDR3 DNA reads TGTGCCAGCAGCTTTAGAGGTCAGCCCCAGCATTTT.

This clone was seen more than once but under ten times. The chain recombines TRBV2 with TRBJ1-6, with unresolved D. In germline, CDR1 is SNHLY, CDR2 FYNNEI. The CDR3 runs 14 residues. Trimming pared 5 bases from V and 9 bases from J, leaving 14 bases between. CDR3 in DNA: TGTGCCAGCAGTACCGGAGGAGGGATTTCACCCCTCCACTTT. This gives the protein CASSTGGGISPLHF.

This clone was counted only a few times. The chain combines TRBV6-5 with TRBJ1-6, with D uncertain. Trimming cost V 6 bases and J 5 bases, with 11 bases left between them. This CDR3 is 14 amino acids long. Germline assignment: CDR1 MNHEY and CDR2 SVGAGI. The CDR3 nucleotides are TGTGCCAGCAGACCCTGGACTGATAATTCACCCCTCCACTTT. The encoded protein is CASRPWTDNSPLHF.

This clone was seen more than once but under ten times. The chain combines TRBV7-2 with TRBJ2-1; 10 bases line up with TRBD2. The CDR3 covers 13 residues. CDR1 and CDR2 from the germline V gene are SGHTA and FQGNSA. The V segment lost 5 bases and the J segment 9 bases; nucleotides outside the gene matches: 4. This CDR3 reads CASSNSGGSEQFF. The CDR3 region has the DNA TGTGCCAGCAGCAATAGCGGGGGGAGTGAGCAGTTCTTC.

This clone was recorded a few times. The chain employs TRBV11-2 and TRBJ2-5; 10 nucleotides line up with TRBD2. The CDR3 consists of 15 residues. The trim removed 2 bases at V and 5 bases at J, leaving 5 bases unmatched. Looked up from germline, CDR1 is SGHAT and CDR2 is FQNNGV. CDR3 protein: CASSLNGAGGETQYF. For the CDR3, the DNA is TGTGCCAGCAGCTTAAATGGAGCGGGGGGGGAGACCCAGTACTTC.

This clone was counted between two and nine times. Other DNA sequences in this specimen translate into the identical CDR3. J is TRBJ1-3 and V is TRBV28; the match to TRBD1 covers 9 bases. Trimming cost V 7 bases and J 7 bases; bases outside gene matches: 8. The germline CDR1 and CDR2 sequences are MDHEN and SYDVKM. The CDR3 loop spans 14 amino acids. The CDR3 spells CASTRGQGRNTIYF. The CDR3 DNA reads TGTGCCAGCACCAGGGGACAGGGTAGGAACACCATATATTTT.

This clone was counted a few times. This rearrangement joins TRBV7-2 to TRBJ2-7, with 12 positions matching TRBD2. V lost 1 base, J lost 7 bases, and 5 bases stayed unmatched. CDR3 length: 15 amino acids. CDR1 and CDR2 (germline): SGHTA, FQGNSA. The CDR3 region is CASSLGLAGVQEQYF. CDR3 nucleotides: TGTGCCAGCAGCTTAGGACTAGCGGGGGTTCAAGAGCAGTACTTC.

The rearrangement joins TRBV4-3 to TRBJ1-2, with 9 nucleotides matching TRBD1. CDR1 and CDR2 (germline): LGHNA, YSLEER. There are 12 residues in the CDR3. Trimming removed 2 bases from V and 14 bases from J; junction bases left unmatched: 6. CDR3 in DNA: TGCGCCAGCAGCCAAATAGGACAGGGGAGGACCTTC. It specifies CASSQIGQGRTF.

The chain joins TRBV4-1 to TRBJ2-1, with D perhaps matching TRBD2 (7 bases). This CDR3 is built from 17 residues. Looked up from germline, CDR1 is MGHRA and CDR2 is YSYEKL. Trimming left V 2 bases short and J 6 bases short, with 20 bases between. CDR3 in amino acids: CASSQPGRGGFSNEQFF. The CDR3 coding sequence is TGCGCCAGCAGCCAACCAGGGAGGGGGGGTTTCTCCAATGAGCAGTTCTTC.